These 15 T cell receptor beta chains were all obtained from the same sample, sequenced in a study of cytomegalovirus exposure and HLA in healthy donors (dated by TCRdb to the late 2010s). The method was the immunoSEQ multiplex PCR assay. What TCRdb holds here is the immuneACCESS table cut down to in-frame rearrangements. Part of the clones is not present; checked against another copy, under half of the missing clones reflect an unresolved V gene, and the others are unexplained. Recorded for this sample are about 280,000 clones; 80% to 90% of them occurred a single time. The top ten clones comprise roughly 1% of the sample. What was sequenced was PBMCs. The receptors were sampled from a young woman in good health and CMV-seronegative.

Regarding this clone: At one boundary the junction diverges from the germline segment, which might be a read error. This chain links TRBV2 with TRBJ2-1; 9 nucleotides match TRBD2. Germline loops: CDR1 SNHLY, CDR2 FYNNEI. The CDR3 has 15 residues. CDR3 amino acids: CASSGGTSSNNEQFF. The CDR3 coding sequence is TGTGCCAGCAGTGGAGGGACTAGCTCCAACAATGAGCAGTTCTTC.

The V and J genes are TRBV6-6 and TRBJ1-5; no definite D call. V lost 3 bases, J lost 0 bases, and 9 bases lay in between. This CDR3 spans 15 amino acids. From germline, CDR1 is MNHNY and CDR2 SVGAGI (reference sequence). The CDR3: CASSYYRDSNQPQHF. In DNA form, the CDR3 reads TGTGCCAGCAGTTATTACCGAGATAGCAATCAGCCCCAGCATTTT.

The chain couples TRBV9 to TRBJ1-1, with D possibly matching TRBD1 (6 bases). Germline V gene lookup returns CDR1 SGDLS and CDR2 YYNGEE. This CDR3 comprises 14 residues. The V and J ends lost 3 bases and 6 bases respectively, with 15 bases between them. The CDR3 reads CASSAGQLGPEAFF. In DNA, the CDR3 is TGTGCCAGCAGCGCCGGACAGCTGGGCCCTGAAGCTTTCTTT. The variable domain in full, completed from reference TRBV9 and TRBJ1-1, reads DSGVTQTPKHLITATGQRVTLRCSPRSGDLSVYWYQQSLDQGLQFLIQYYNGEERAKGNILERFSAQQFPDLHSELNLSSLELGDSALYFCASSAGQLGPEAFFGQGTRLTVV.

The V and J genes are TRBV2 and TRBJ2-7, with 7 bases identical to TRBD1. This CDR3 is built from 14 residues. V trimming: 5 bases; J trimming: 2 bases; junction bases outside the gene matches: 6. The germline V gene has CDR1 SNHLY and CDR2 FYNNEI. The CDR3 here is CASSFPGTAYEQYF. CDR3 in DNA: TGTGCCAGCAGTTTCCCCGGGACAGCCTACGAGCAGTACTTC.

The J gene is TRBJ2-3, the V gene TRBV10-3, with 10 bases fitting TRBD2. The J segment lost 0 bases and the V segment lost 10 bases, leaving 7 bases of the junction unmatched. CDR1 and CDR2 from the germline V gene are ENHRY and SYGVKD. The CDR3 contains 15 residues. CDR3 residues: CATQPTSGSTDTQYF. CDR3 coding DNA: TGTGCCACCCAACCGACTAGCGGGAGCACAGATACGCAGTATTTT.

In regard to this clone: Other DNA sequences in the sample encode the same CDR3. The genes are TRBV7-9 and TRBJ1-1; no clear D. V lost 5 bases and J lost 0, with 7 bases in between. Germline V gene data show CDR1 as SEHNR and CDR2 as FQNEAQ (reference sequence). There are 13 residues in the CDR3. The CDR3 DNA reads TGTGCCAGCAGCCAGGCGATGAACACTGAAGCTTTCTTT. Amino acids: CASSQAMNTEAFF.

The CDR3 DNA sequence: TGTGCCAGTAGTATCAAACAGTCAGCTAACTATGGCTACACCTTC. It encodes CASSIKQSANYGYTF. The rearrangement joins TRBV19 to TRBJ1-2; D unclear. Germline V gives CDR1 LNHDA, CDR2 SQIVND (reference sequence). With 3 bases removed from V and 0 bases from J, the gap between germline ends came to 11 bases. The CDR3 runs 15 residues.

The CDR3 nucleotides read TGTGCCACCAGCAGAGGGGGCCCTCAAGCGAGAAGACAGGGTAGCACAGATACGCAGTATTTT. Its protein product is CATSRGGPQARRQGSTDTQYF. The chain employs TRBV15 and TRBJ2-3; 7 bases match TRBD1. V was pared by 1 base and J by 0 bases, with 19 bases of the junction left unmatched. Per the germline V gene, CDR1 is LNHNV and CDR2 is YYDKDF (reference sequence). CDR3 size: 21 residues.

V usage is TRBV19 and J usage is TRBJ1-6; the D is unclear. The ends were cut back, 6 bases at V and 7 bases at J, with 13 bases in the middle. The CDR3 sequence is 14 residues long. The germline gives CDR1 LNHDA, CDR2 SQIVND (reference sequence). The CDR3 spells CASRRGPENSPLHF. In nucleotides, the CDR3 is TGTGCCAGTAGGCGTGGGCCCGAGAATTCACCCCTCCACTTT.

The chain carries TRBV29-1 and TRBJ2-7; the D gene is possibly TRBD1 (7 bases). The CDR3 has 12 amino acids. V lost 7 bases and J 4 bases, leaving 14 bases between the germline ends. In germline, CDR1 is SQVTM, CDR2 ANQGSEA. This chain's CDR3 is CSAQGGVYEQYF. CDR3 bases: TGCAGCGCCCAGGGGGGAGTATACGAGCAGTACTTC.

The chain carries TRBV25-1 and TRBJ2-7; D unclear. V dropped 1 base and J dropped 3 bases, with 4 bases sitting between them. The CDR3 covers 12 residues. Per germline, CDR1 MGHDK and CDR2 SYGVNS. In DNA, the CDR3 is TGTGCCAGCAGTGAATCCTACTACGAGCAGTACTTC. Its translation: CASSESYYEQYF.

V usage is TRBV11-2 and J usage is TRBJ2-4; D perhaps matches TRBD2 (5 bases). Germline V gene sequence: CDR1 SGHAT, CDR2 FQNNGV. Trimming left V 2 bases short and J 8 bases short, with 7 bases between. The CDR3 has 12 residues. The CDR3 nucleotides read TGTGCCAGCAGCTTACAAGCGGACATTCAGTACTTC. Its protein product is CASSLQADIQYF.

The chain is built from TRBV30 and TRBJ2-5; tentative D call: TRBD2 (5 bases). CDR3 length: 13 residues. V lost 0 bases to trimming and J lost 2 bases, with 7 bases between them. CDR1 is GTSNPN, CDR2 SVGIG, per germline (reference sequence). CDR3: CAWSVTRQETQYF. The CDR3 nucleotides are TGTGCCTGGAGTGTAACTAGACAAGAGACCCAGTACTTC.

This clone was seen only a few times. The rearrangement joins TRBV19 to TRBJ1-5, with a tentative D call TRBD1 (5 bases). Trimming removed 0 bases at V and 4 bases at J, with 10 bases between. Germline assignment: CDR1 LNHDA and CDR2 SQIVND (reference sequence). The CDR3 length is 15 residues. As DNA, the CDR3 is TGTGCCAGTAGTATAGAACGCCGGGGGAATCAGCCCCAGCATTTT. Its translation: CASSIERRGNQPQHF.

This chain links TRBV10-3 with TRBJ1-1; 7 bases line up with TRBD1. Trimming at V came to 6 bases and at J to 5 bases, leaving 6 bases not matched to a gene. Germline assignment: CDR1 ENHRY and CDR2 SYGVKD. The CDR3 spans 13 residues. CDR3 in amino acids: CAIRDRESTEAFF. CDR3 coding DNA: TGTGCCATCAGAGACAGGGAGTCGACTGAAGCTTTCTTT.